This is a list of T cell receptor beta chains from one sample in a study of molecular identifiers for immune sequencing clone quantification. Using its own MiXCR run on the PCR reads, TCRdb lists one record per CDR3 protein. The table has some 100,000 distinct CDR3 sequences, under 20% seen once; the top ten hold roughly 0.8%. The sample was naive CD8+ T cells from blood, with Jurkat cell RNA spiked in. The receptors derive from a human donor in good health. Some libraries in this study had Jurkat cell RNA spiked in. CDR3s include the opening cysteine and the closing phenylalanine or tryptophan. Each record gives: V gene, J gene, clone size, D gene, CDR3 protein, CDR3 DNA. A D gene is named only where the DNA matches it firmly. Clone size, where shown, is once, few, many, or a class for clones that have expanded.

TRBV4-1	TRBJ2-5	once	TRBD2	CASGQDIAGGQETQYF	TGCGCCAGCGGCCAAGATATAGCGGGGGGCCAGGAGACCCAGTACTTC
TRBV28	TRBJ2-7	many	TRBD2	CASSTSGDDYEQYF	TGTGCCAGCAGCACTAGCGGGGACGACTACGAGCAGTACTTC
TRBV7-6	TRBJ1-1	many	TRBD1	CASSEGQGDTEAFF	TGTGCCAGCAGCGAGGGACAGGGGGACACTGAAGCTTTCTTT
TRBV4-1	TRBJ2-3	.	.	CASSQEPRPTDTQYF	TGCGCCAGCAGCCAAGAACCTAGACCCACAGATACGCAGTATTTT
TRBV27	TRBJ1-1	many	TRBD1	CASGKGGIEAFF	TGTGCCAGCGGAAAAGGGGGCATCGAAGCTTTCTTT
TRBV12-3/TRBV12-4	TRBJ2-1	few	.	CASSNGEELSYNEQFF	TGTGCCAGCAGTAATGGGGAGGAATTGTCCTACAATGAGCAGTTCTTC
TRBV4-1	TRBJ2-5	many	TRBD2	CASSQDSLAGDQETQYF	TGCGCCAGCAGCCAAGATTCGCTAGCGGGGGATCAAGAGACCCAGTACTTC
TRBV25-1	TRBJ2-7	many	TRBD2	CASSEGLAGAYLQYF	TGTGCCAGCAGTGAAGGGCTAGCGGGAGCTTATTTGCAGTACTTC
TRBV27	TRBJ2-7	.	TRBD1	CASSSYRDTGQGGIPYEQYF	TGTGCCAGCAGTTCCTACCGCGACACCGGACAGGGGGGAATCCCCTACGAGCAGTACTTC
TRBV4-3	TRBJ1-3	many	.	CASSHEPGQPSGNTIYF	TGCGCCAGCAGCCATGAACCGGGACAACCCTCTGGAAACACCATATATTTT
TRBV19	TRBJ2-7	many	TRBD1	CASSRAGTAFYEQYF	TGTGCCAGTAGTAGAGCCGGGACAGCATTCTACGAGCAGTACTTC
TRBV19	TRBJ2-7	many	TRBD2	CASSPSTAGVNEQYF	TGTGCCAGTAGTCCCTCCACTGCGGGAGTAAACGAGCAGTACTTC
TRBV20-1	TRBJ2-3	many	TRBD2	CSAPTSGGASTDTQYF	TGCAGTGCTCCGACTAGCGGGGGGGCAAGCACAGATACGCAGTATTTT
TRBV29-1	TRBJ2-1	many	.	CSVLFLGAPYNEQFF	TGCAGCGTCCTCTTTTTGGGGGCGCCGTACAATGAGCAGTTCTTC
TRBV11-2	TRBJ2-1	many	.	CASSLWANEQFF	TGTGCCAGCAGCTTATGGGCCAATGAGCAGTTCTTC
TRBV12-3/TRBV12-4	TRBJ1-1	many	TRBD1	CASPAPGQPNTEAFF	TGTGCCAGTCCAGCTCCGGGACAGCCGAACACTGAAGCTTTCTTT
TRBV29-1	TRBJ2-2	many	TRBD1	CSVDAQGAGTGELFF	TGCAGCGTTGATGCGCAGGGGGCTGGCACCGGGGAGCTGTTTTTT
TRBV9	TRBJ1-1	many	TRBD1	CASSPGQGMNTEAFF	TGTGCCAGCAGCCCGGGACAGGGAATGAACACTGAAGCTTTCTTT
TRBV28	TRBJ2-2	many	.	CASSFEDTGELFF	TGTGCCAGCAGTTTTGAGGACACCGGGGAGCTGTTTTTT
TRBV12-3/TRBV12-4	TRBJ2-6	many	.	CASSLVPGANVLTF	TGTGCCAGCAGTTTAGTCCCTGGGGCCAACGTCCTGACTTTC
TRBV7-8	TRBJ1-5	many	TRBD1	CASSLVYAQGGNQPQHF	TGTGCCAGCAGCTTAGTATACGCGCAGGGGGGCAATCAGCCCCAGCATTTT
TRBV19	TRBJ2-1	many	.	CASSMTEYNEQFF	TGTGCCAGTAGTATGACCGAGTACAATGAGCAGTTCTTC
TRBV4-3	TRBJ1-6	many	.	CASSQDLGPGHSPLHF	TGCGCCAGCAGCCAAGATCTTGGTCCAGGGCACTCACCCCTCCACTTT
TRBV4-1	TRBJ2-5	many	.	CASSQRSGAGTQYF	TGCGCCAGCAGCCAAAGGTCAGGGGCTGGGACCCAGTACTTC
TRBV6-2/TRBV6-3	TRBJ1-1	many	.	CASSYAEGPTEAFF	TGTGCCAGCAGTTACGCAGAGGGACCCACTGAAGCTTTCTTT
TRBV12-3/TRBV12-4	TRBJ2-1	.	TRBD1	CASSTGGQGFDEQFF	TGTGCCAGCAGTACCGGAGGACAGGGGTTTGATGAGCAGTTCTTC
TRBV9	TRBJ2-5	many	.	CASSGGGQFETQYF	TGTGCCAGCAGCGGTGGGGGGCAGTTTGAGACCCAGTACTTC
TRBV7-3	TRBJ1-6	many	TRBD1	CASSSTGSYNSPLHF	TGTGCCAGCAGTTCGACAGGGAGCTATAATTCACCCCTCCACTTT
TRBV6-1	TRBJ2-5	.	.	CASSEWSQETQYF	TGTGCCAGCAGTGAATGGTCACAAGAGACCCAGTACTTC
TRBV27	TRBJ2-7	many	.	CASSLGSEQYF	TGTGCCAGCAGTTTAGGGTCCGAGCAGTACTTC
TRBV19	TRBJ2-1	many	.	CASSIHDDSYNEQFF	TGTGCCAGTAGTATACACGATGACTCCTACAATGAGCAGTTCTTC
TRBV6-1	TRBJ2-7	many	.	CASSQGSEPGYF	TGTGCCAGCAGCCAAGGGTCAGAGCCCGGGTACTTC
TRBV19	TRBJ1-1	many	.	CASRQMNTEAFF	TGTGCCAGTAGACAAATGAACACTGAAGCTTTCTTT
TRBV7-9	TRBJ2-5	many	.	CASFPPFAEVPQETQYF	TGTGCCAGCTTTCCCCCCTTTGCGGAGGTACCTCAAGAGACCCAGTACTTC
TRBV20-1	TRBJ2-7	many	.	CSATYRTAYSYEQYF	TGCAGTGCTACATACAGGACAGCTTACTCCTACGAGCAGTACTTC
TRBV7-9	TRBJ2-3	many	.	CASSSGPSAFTDTQYF	TGTGCCAGCAGCTCCGGACCATCTGCTTTTACAGATACGCAGTATTTT
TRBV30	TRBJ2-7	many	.	CAWSVTGEGYYEQYF	TGTGCCTGGAGTGTAACCGGGGAAGGATACTACGAGCAGTACTTC
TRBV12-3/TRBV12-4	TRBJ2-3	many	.	CASMGRPNGVAADTQYF	TGTGCCAGCATGGGACGGCCTAACGGGGTTGCAGCAGATACGCAGTATTTT
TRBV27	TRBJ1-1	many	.	CASGGTTNTEAFF	TGTGCCAGCGGGGGAACCACGAACACTGAAGCTTTCTTT
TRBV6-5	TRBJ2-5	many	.	CASNSPETQYF	TGTGCCAGTAACAGTCCGGAGACCCAGTACTTC
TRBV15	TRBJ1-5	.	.	CATSSQGGRRSGNQPQHF	TGTGCCACCAGCAGTCAAGGGGGGAGGAGGAGCGGCAATCAGCCCCAGCATTTT